What follows describes a single TCR beta chain. A read error is possible here, since a much larger clone lies one base away. MiXCR was run by TCRdb on the 5' RACE reads, yielding one entry per CDR3 protein. The table has hundreds of thousands of distinct CDR3 sequences, 25% to 35% seen once. This entry comes from a study of identical twins' blood T cells. The CDR3 spans 12 residues. Germline CDR1 SEHNR, CDR2 FQNEAQ (reference sequence). Trimming shortened V by 3 bases and J by 11 bases, and 11 bases separated the two germline ends. This chain links TRBV7-9 with TRBJ1-5; D gene ambiguous. Sequenced material: PBMCs. This receptor was identified in a woman aged 18 to 55 in good health. In DNA form, the CDR3 reads TGTGCCAGCAGCTTGGGCGCCATGGCCCAGCATTTT. This translates into CASSLGAMAQHF.